This T cell receptor (beta chain) was observed in a study of HIV-infected children after antiretroviral therapy interruption. Study-level background: In continuous treatment, analyzed samples were from weeks 0, 48 and 150.

Between the trimmed V and J ends, which lost 5 bases and 8 bases, there was a span of 13 bases. The CDR3 sequence is 13 residues long. Germline V gene lookup returns CDR1 MRHNA and CDR2 SNTAGT. Study findings and constraints: Naive CD4+ sequences overlapped less between time points once interruption began.

This clonotype was counted at least ten times. What it binds is not known. Treatment of the sample: PENTA 11 planned treatment interruption arm or continuous ART arm. Naive CD4+ CD45RA+ CD45RO- T cells were FACS-sorted from thawed PBMCs. A 3' RACE protocol on RNA, with unique molecular identifiers, produced the TCR library. TCRdb re-derived calls from the 3' RACE reads in MiXCR, one entry per CDR3 protein. The table has approximately 96,000 distinct CDR3 sequences, around 6.9% seen once; the top ten hold about 1.1%. The sample in question was CD45RA+ CD4+ T cells from PBMCs, pooled from several time points, obtained from a donor given antiretroviral therapy, either interrupted or continuous. Subset in this sample: naive CD4+ CD45RA+ CD45RO- T cells. The rearrangement joins TRBV6-4 to TRBJ2-1; D gene unclear. The TCR was taken from a pool of human donors with HIV. The CDR3 nucleotides are TGTGCCAGCAGTCCTTTTGGAATCCATGAGCAGTTCTTC. Protein sequence: CASSPFGIHEQFF.